This is a list of T cell receptor beta chains from one sample in a study of radiation and T cells in renal cell carcinoma. Sequencing was performed with immunoSEQ multiplex PCR; in TCRdb, only in-frame clones are kept and a portion is missing. This sample has about 49,000 clones; about 80% occur once, and the top ten carry 29%. The specimen comprised blood, sampled from a patient whose treatment included radiotherapy and nephrectomy. The receptors here all came from a woman between 70 and 85 years old with renal cell carcinoma. The conserved cysteine and the conserved F or W are not part of the CDR3 here. D genes are given only for firm matches. Clone size is shown for a subset of rows, as once, few, many or a class of expanded clone.

D: NA; size: once; J: TRBJ1-4; V: TRBV7-9; CDR3: ASTLGQRANEKLF
D: NA; size: NA; J: TRBJ2-2; V: TRBV7-2; CDR3: ASSTPGGAGELF
D: NA; size: NA; J: TRBJ1-2; V: TRBV2; CDR3: ASRGQAFNYGYT
D: TRBD1; size: NA; J: TRBJ1-2; V: TRBV4-2; CDR3: ASSQVQGASYGYT
D: TRBD2; size: NA; J: TRBJ2-5; V: TRBV11-3; CDR3: ASSEGLAGLETQY
D: TRBD1; size: NA; J: TRBJ1-5; V: TRBV2; CDR3: ASRRQGADNQPQH
D: NA; size: NA; J: TRBJ2-5; V: TRBV19; CDR3: ASSIGTGVGETQY
D: TRBD1; size: once; J: TRBJ1-6; V: TRBV30; CDR3: AWNLRDRGRGGNSPLH
D: NA; size: NA; J: TRBJ2-5; V: TRBV27; CDR3: ASSPWGRQETQY
D: NA; size: NA; J: TRBJ2-5; V: TRBV6-5; CDR3: ASKSGSQETQY
D: TRBD2; size: NA; J: TRBJ2-3; V: TRBV10-3; CDR3: AISESSGSGAADTQY
D: TRBD1; size: NA; J: TRBJ1-2; V: TRBV10-3; CDR3: ASSKKTGASYGYT
D: NA; size: NA; J: TRBJ1-2; V: TRBV27; CDR3: ASNTGRADYGYT
D: NA; size: NA; J: TRBJ2-7; V: TRBV29-1; CDR3: SVVILPSYEQY
D: TRBD1; size: once; J: TRBJ2-7; V: TRBV11-2; CDR3: ASSLGDRVSEQY
D: NA; size: NA; J: TRBJ2-1; V: TRBV9; CDR3: ASSVAPSTYNEQF
D: TRBD1; size: NA; J: TRBJ2-2; V: TRBV4-2; CDR3: ASSRIRTGDTGELF
D: NA; size: NA; J: TRBJ2-7; V: TRBV2; CDR3: ASSAPGGKDEQY
D: NA; size: few; J: TRBJ1-1; V: TRBV4-2; CDR3: ASRQEGGVNTEAF
D: NA; size: NA; J: TRBJ1-3; V: TRBV7-9; CDR3: ASSLQGSGNTIY
D: NA; size: NA; J: TRBJ1-2; V: TRBV19; CDR3: ASSIKSDYGYT
D: NA; size: NA; J: TRBJ2-3; V: TRBV9; CDR3: ASSPGYTQY
D: NA; size: many; J: TRBJ1-1; V: TRBV10-2; CDR3: ASSESLRNTEAF
D: TRBD1; size: few; J: TRBJ1-4; V: TRBV2; CDR3: ASSPSGGAEKLF
D: NA; size: NA; J: TRBJ2-7; V: TRBV7-2; CDR3: ASSSRGRLEQY
D: NA; size: NA; J: TRBJ2-7; V: TRBV7-6; CDR3: ASSRTGSYEQY
D: TRBD2; size: NA; J: TRBJ2-7; V: TRBV27; CDR3: ASSLSASGSLYEQY
D: NA; size: NA; J: TRBJ2-7; V: TRBV30; CDR3: AWSVGGSTYEQY